These T cell receptor beta chains were read from a single sample in a study of cytomegalovirus exposure and HLA in healthy donors. Profiled with immunoSEQ multiplex PCR; TCRdb holds only in-frame clones, not every one. The repertoire holds some 130,000 clones, with roughly 84% as singletons. Sequenced sample: PBMCs. The source of these receptors is a man aged 45-65 years in good health and CMV-seronegative. CDR3s leave out the opening cysteine and the closing phenylalanine or tryptophan. The D gene is left open where the match is weak. Only some rows state a clone size, as once, few, many or a class for expanded clones.

v_call,clone_size,d_call,j_call,cdr3_aa
TRBV18,-,-,TRBJ1-1,ASPPDRGENTEAF
TRBV30,once,TRBD1,TRBJ2-4,AWGRGAKNIQY
TRBV7-2,-,-,TRBJ2-7,ASSLRPGSDEQY
TRBV25-1,-,TRBD2,TRBJ2-2,ASRPTSGAPNTGELF
TRBV6-1,-,TRBD2,TRBJ2-5,ASSDGRGGYETQY
TRBV19,-,-,TRBJ2-5,ASTAGAETQY
TRBV5-1,-,-,TRBJ2-7,ASSFAGSDYEQY
TRBV30,-,-,TRBJ1-5,AWSLQRGPQH
TRBV7-9,-,-,TRBJ1-6,ASSLGHSNSPLH
TRBV19,-,-,TRBJ1-6,ASSLPGLPGSPLH
TRBV15,-,-,TRBJ1-5,ATSRDGAGNQPQH
TRBV6-5,-,TRBD2,TRBJ2-5,ASSWGGEQY
TRBV5-1,-,-,TRBJ2-5,ASSLGGLGQETQY
TRBV15,-,TRBD1,TRBJ1-1,ATSREHRGGSEAF
TRBV15,-,-,TRBJ1-1,ATSRDMFDTEAF
TRBV9,once,-,TRBJ2-3,ASSVAVSSTDTQY
TRBV11-2,-,-,TRBJ1-2,ASSLDPWTVYGYT
TRBV2,once,TRBD1,TRBJ1-2,ASSRTGDDGYT
TRBV7-2,-,-,TRBJ2-3,ASSSTRALGDTQY
TRBV6-1,-,TRBD1,TRBJ1-2,ASSGTGYGYT
TRBV9,-,TRBD1,TRBJ2-3,ASSVSSGGQGGADTQY
TRBV27,-,TRBD2,TRBJ2-3,ASSWATSLGTDTQY
TRBV6-1,-,TRBD2,TRBJ2-1,ASSEALAGGQSEQF
TRBV5-1,few,TRBD1,TRBJ2-5,ASSLEGGRGAETQY
TRBV5-4,-,TRBD1,TRBJ1-4,ASSLGTVNEKLF
TRBV19,-,TRBD1,TRBJ2-7,ASSAGTGVYEQY
TRBV4-1,-,TRBD2,TRBJ2-1,ASSQVSLAGGRLVGEQF
TRBV2,-,-,TRBJ1-1,ASSVQGNVAF
TRBV13,once,TRBD1,TRBJ2-2,ASTDTKGAGAGELF
TRBV27,-,-,TRBJ1-2,ASSSGGYGYT
TRBV2,-,-,TRBJ2-1,ASSEAGPGDNEQF
TRBV6-1,-,-,TRBJ1-1,ATKFVPTQSEAF